This passage covers 30 T cell receptor beta chains from one sample sequenced in a study of shared clonotypes between healthy human individuals. The data were produced by immunoSEQ multiplex PCR, yet TCRdb's version contains in-frame clones alone and is incomplete. The data show fewer than 850,000 clones, with about 92% seen just once and approximately 35% held by the top ten. Sequencing was performed on memory CD8+ T cells from PBMCs. Specified subset: CD45RO+ cells pooled with CCR7-negative TemRA cells. Receptors were obtained from a man in his late teens or twenties in good health. Some clones in this sample may be carry-over from other donors' samples.

This rearrangement joins TRBV29-1 to TRBJ1-2; no definite D call. V was clipped by 7 bases and J by 4 bases, with 13 bases between them. CDR1 and CDR2 (germline): SQVTM, ANQGSEA. The CDR3 spans 12 residues. The CDR3 DNA sequence: TGCAGCGCGGGCCTTTCGATCTATGGCTACACCTTC. Translating it yields CSAGLSIYGYTF.

The gene calls are TRBV5-6 and TRBJ2-7; a weak D match, TRBD1 (6 bases). V lost 6 bases and J 0 bases, leaving 13 bases between the germline ends. CDR1 is SGHDT, CDR2 YYEEEE, per germline. CDR3 length: 14 residues. CDR3 region: CASTTGTSSYEQYF. DNA of the CDR3: TGTGCCAGCACCACCGGGACATCCTCCTACGAGCAGTACTTC.

The J gene is TRBJ1-2, the V gene TRBV19; a weak D match, TRBD1 (5 bases). The CDR3 is 12 residues long. V was cut by 7 bases and J by 8 bases, with 14 bases left in between. Germline CDR1 and CDR2: LNHDA and SQIVND (reference sequence). Written as DNA, the CDR3 is TGTGCCAGTAAGCAGGGATCGGAAGGCTACACCTTC. As protein: CASKQGSEGYTF. The variable domain in full, with the rest retrieved from reference TRBV19 and TRBJ1-2, is DGGITQSPKYLFRKEGQNVTLSCEQNLNHDAMYWYRQDPGQGLRLIYYSQIVNDFQKGDIAEGYSVSREKKESFPLTVTSAQKNPTAFYLCASKQGSEGYTFGSGTRLTVV.

The chain carries TRBV4-3 and TRBJ1-1, with D perhaps matching TRBD1 (6 bases). This CDR3 has 13 amino acids. Trimming took 4 bases from V and 11 from J, leaving 17 bases between them. Germline values: CDR1 LGHNA, CDR2 YSLEER. CDR3 DNA sequence: TGCGCCAGCAGCCCTGATAGGGGGTGGTCGGCTTTCTTT. This encodes CASSPDRGWSAFF.

The V and J genes are TRBV7-2 and TRBJ1-2; tentatively, D is TRBD1 (5 bases). The CDR3 is 17 residues long. Germline lookup yields CDR1 SGHTA and CDR2 FQGNSA. The V end was cut by 5 bases, the J end by 0 bases, with 19 bases between. The CDR3 coding sequence is TGTGCCAGCAGCCGCCGACGGGGCGAGGAAGCTAACTATGGCTACACCTTC. It translates to CASSRRRGEEANYGYTF.

This chain links TRBV27 with TRBJ1-5; D is perhaps TRBD1 (5 bases). Per the germline V gene, CDR1 is MNHEY and CDR2 is SMNVEV (reference sequence). V lost 1 base and J lost 5, with 12 bases in between. This CDR3 has 15 amino acids. CDR3: CASSLYRGSHQPQHF. The DNA for the CDR3 is TGTGCCAGCAGTTTATATCGGGGGAGTCATCAGCCCCAGCATTTT.

The rearrangement links TRBV29-1 to TRBJ2-7; D is possibly TRBD1 or TRBD2 (5 bases each). The CDR3 is made up of 13 amino acids. From germline, CDR1 is SQVTM and CDR2 ANQGSEA. Trimming removed 8 bases from V and 0 bases from J, with 14 bases in between. Here the CDR3 reads CSFLGALSYEQYF. CDR3 coding DNA: TGCAGCTTCCTCGGGGCCCTCTCCTACGAGCAGTACTTC.

The CDR3 region is CASSIRQGLEETQYF. CDR3 nucleotides: TGTGCCAGCAGCATAAGACAGGGGTTGGAAGAGACCCAGTACTTC. The V call is TRBV7-9, the J call TRBJ2-5, with 8 bases lining up with TRBD1. Germline-derived CDR1 and CDR2 are SEHNR and FQNEAQ (reference sequence). This CDR3 region has 15 residues. After removal of 5 bases from V and 3 bases from J, the junction contained 8 bases not matched to a gene.

The chain links TRBV11-2 to TRBJ2-3; tentatively, D is TRBD2 (5 bases). V lost 5 bases and J lost 4, with 13 bases in between. The CDR3 loop spans 14 amino acids. Germline values: CDR1 SGHAT, CDR2 FQNNGV. CDR3 sequence reads: CASSPFGIADTQYF. The CDR3 nucleotides read TGTGCCAGCAGCCCCTTCGGGATTGCAGATACGCAGTATTTT.

Only one count was recorded for this clone. V gene TRBV28 combines with J gene TRBJ1-5, with 8 bases lining up with TRBD1. The germline CDR1 and CDR2 sequences are MDHEN and SYDVKM. Trimming took 6 bases from V and 4 from J; bases not matched to a gene: 8. The CDR3 totals 15 residues. The CDR3 loop is CASSLGTGKNQPQHF. The CDR3 nucleotides are TGTGCCAGCAGCCTCGGGACAGGAAAGAATCAGCCCCAGCATTTT.

A single count supports this clone. The chain is built from TRBV6-5 and TRBJ1-5; D gene uncertain. Trimming stripped 4 bases from V and 1 base from J, with 11 bases between. The germline gives CDR1 MNHEY, CDR2 SVGAGI. This CDR3 is 15 amino acids long. CDR3 in amino acids: CASSLYAASNQPQHF. The CDR3 DNA reads TGTGCCAGCAGTTTATATGCTGCGAGCAATCAGCCCCAGCATTTT.

This rearrangement joins TRBV19 to TRBJ1-5; D gene uncertain. The CDR3 has 15 residues. Germline lookup yields CDR1 LNHDA and CDR2 SQIVND (reference sequence). The V end lost 7 bases, the J end lost 0 bases, and 13 bases lay between the germline ends. Here the CDR3 DNA reads TGTGCCAGTACCTATCGTGGGGATAGCAATCAGCCCCAGCATTTT. The encoded protein is CASTYRGDSNQPQHF.

This chain joins TRBV28 and TRBJ2-2; possible D gene TRBD1, 6 bases. Trimming pared 5 bases from V and 9 bases from J, leaving 19 bases between. Germline CDR1 MDHEN, CDR2 SYDVKM. The CDR3 is 15 residues long. DNA of the CDR3: TGTGCCAGCAGTGGGACAAACACCCGGATCCGGGAGCTGTTTTTT. It is translated as CASSGTNTRIRELFF.

The V and J genes are TRBV7-9 and TRBJ2-7; TRBD1 matches at 8 bases. The germline V gene has CDR1 SEHNR and CDR2 FQNEAQ (reference sequence). Trimming at V came to 5 bases and at J to 0 bases, leaving 6 bases not matched to a gene. The CDR3 has 15 amino acids. The CDR3, as DNA: TGTGCCAGCAGCAAGACAGGGGACCCCTCCTACGAGCAGTACTTC. Translation gives CASSKTGDPSYEQYF.

The rearrangement uses TRBV9 and TRBJ2-2; 7 bases are a match to TRBD1. Germline-derived CDR1 and CDR2 are SGDLS and YYNGEE. With V trimmed by 3 bases and J by 6 bases, 2 bases remained unmatched. The CDR3 runs 13 residues. The CDR3 sequence is CASSAGTAGELFF. CDR3 nucleotide sequence: TGTGCCAGCAGCGCCGGGACAGCCGGGGAGCTGTTTTTT.

The chain employs TRBV7-9 and TRBJ2-7, with 10 bases aligning to TRBD2. The CDR3 runs to 16 residues. Trimming cost V 3 bases and J 0 bases; bases outside gene matches: 5. Looked up from germline, CDR1 is SEHNR and CDR2 is FQNEAQ (reference sequence). This chain's CDR3 is CASSFAPSGSSYEQYF. The CDR3 region has the DNA TGTGCCAGCAGCTTCGCCCCTAGCGGGAGCTCCTACGAGCAGTACTTC.

The chain employs TRBV11-2 and TRBJ2-7, with D tentatively TRBD1 or TRBD2 (5 bases each). Deletions cut 3 bases from V and 3 bases from J, with 12 bases between. This CDR3 region has 14 residues. Per the germline V gene, CDR1 is SGHAT and CDR2 is FQNNGV. The chain's CDR3 is CASSFPGRGYEQYF. In DNA form, the CDR3 reads TGTGCCAGCAGCTTCCCGGGACGGGGCTACGAGCAGTACTTC.

The chain has TRBV27 and TRBJ2-2; D may match TRBD1 or TRBD2 (6 bases each). Trimming pared 5 bases from V and 2 bases from J, leaving 12 bases between. Germline lookup yields CDR1 MNHEY and CDR2 SMNVEV (reference sequence). The length of the CDR3 is 15 residues. The DNA of the CDR3 is TGTGCCAGCAGTCTAGGGGGGTATAACACCGGGGAGCTGTTTTTT. Its protein product is CASSLGGYNTGELFF.

This chain uses TRBV6-5 with TRBJ2-3; D unresolved. V was clipped by 2 bases and J by 1 base, with 13 bases between them. CDR3 length: 16 amino acids. CDR1 MNHEY and CDR2 SVGAGI come from the germline V gene. The CDR3 DNA is TGTGCCAGCAGTTACAGGCGAGGTCTTGGCACAGATACGCAGTATTTT. Its protein product is CASSYRRGLGTDTQYF.

This clone has a single count. The chain links TRBV4-1 to TRBJ2-1; 12 bases are a match to TRBD2. Germline-derived CDR1 and CDR2 are MGHRA and YSYEKL. The V gene end was trimmed by 6 bases and the J gene end by 5 bases; junction bases not matched to a gene: 5. CDR3 length: 15 residues. The CDR3 here is CASRPTSGGNNEQFF. CDR3 sequence (DNA): TGCGCCAGCAGGCCTACTAGCGGGGGGAACAATGAGCAGTTCTTC.

V is TRBV6-5 and J is TRBJ1-2; possibly TRBD1 for D (5 bases). Trimming pared 8 bases from V and 5 bases from J, leaving 15 bases between. The CDR3 extends over 13 amino acids. Germline assignment: CDR1 MNHEY and CDR2 SVGAGI. As DNA, the CDR3 is TGTGCCAGCGGGACCGGGCGGCGGTATGGCTACACCTTC. This encodes CASGTGRRYGYTF.

The rearrangement links TRBV29-1 to TRBJ2-1; D not certain. V lost 7 bases and J 0 bases, leaving 13 bases between the germline ends. There are 14 residues in the CDR3. The germline V gene encodes CDR1 SQVTM and CDR2 ANQGSEA. CDR3 region: CSGLVASSYNEQFF. The CDR3 coding sequence is TGCAGCGGCCTTGTAGCCAGCTCCTACAATGAGCAGTTCTTC.

This sequence joins TRBV18 and TRBJ1-2, with unresolved D. CDR3 length: 14 residues. CDR1 and CDR2 (germline): KGHSH, LQKENI. V was trimmed by 0 bases and J by 3 bases, leaving 8 bases between them. DNA for the CDR3: TGTGCCAGCTCACCACCGATGGATCACTATGGCTACACCTTC. This codes for CASSPPMDHYGYTF.

The genes are TRBV30 and TRBJ2-3; D may match TRBD1 or TRBD2 (5 bases each). Germline V gives CDR1 GTSNPN, CDR2 SVGIG (reference sequence). The CDR3 is made up of 15 amino acids. With 3 bases removed from V and 4 bases from J, the gap between germline ends came to 17 bases. CDR3 bases: TGTGCCTGGAGCCAACCCGCCCGGGGCTCAGATACGCAGTATTTT. Translated, it gives CAWSQPARGSDTQYF.

The J gene is TRBJ2-1, the V gene TRBV2, with 11 bases matching TRBD2. With 3 bases clipped from V and 13 bases from J, the junction kept 14 bases outside the gene matches. From germline, CDR1 is SNHLY and CDR2 FYNNEI. The CDR3 totals 16 residues. CDR3 region: CASSDSKLAGGKIQFF. For the CDR3, the DNA is TGTGCCAGCAGTGATAGTAAGCTAGCGGGAGGCAAAATACAGTTCTTC.

J is TRBJ2-1 and V is TRBV14; D is unclear. The CDR3 is 15 amino acids. Germline V lookup: CDR1 SGHDN, CDR2 FVKESK. With 1 base removed from V and 3 bases from J, the gap between germline ends came to 10 bases. The CDR3 is CASSQVLELYNEQFF. The CDR3 nucleotides read TGTGCCAGCAGCCAAGTGCTGGAACTCTACAATGAGCAGTTCTTC.

The genes are TRBV13 and TRBJ2-7; TRBD2 agrees at 7 bases. Germline loops: CDR1 PRHDT, CDR2 FYEKMQ (reference sequence). This CDR3 region has 16 residues. V gave up 4 bases and J gave up 0 bases; unmatched junction bases: 9. The CDR3 DNA is TGTGCCAGCAGCTCTAGAGGCCAGCGGGACTCCTACGAGCAGTACTTC. It specifies CASSSRGQRDSYEQYF.

The CDR3 DNA is TGTGCCACCAGCAGAGATCAAGGGGGTGTTAATGAAAAACTGTTTTTT. This translates into CATSRDQGGVNEKLFF. This chain links TRBV15 with TRBJ1-4; a weak D match, TRBD1 (6 bases). Germline CDR1 LNHNV, CDR2 YYDKDF (reference sequence). CDR3 size: 16 residues. V was trimmed by 0 bases and J by 4 bases, leaving 12 bases between them.

The V gene is TRBV9, the J gene TRBJ2-3; no firm D call. Per the germline V gene, CDR1 is SGDLS and CDR2 is YYNGEE. This CDR3 is built from 12 residues. Trimming pared 5 bases from V and 3 bases from J, leaving 7 bases between. The CDR3 DNA follows: TGTGCCAGCAGGGGCCTAACAGATACGCAGTATTTT. Protein product: CASRGLTDTQYF.

The rearrangement uses TRBV27 and TRBJ2-5; D not certain. This CDR3 spans 14 amino acids. Deletions cut 2 bases from V and 7 bases from J, with 14 bases between. Germline V gene sequence: CDR1 MNHEY, CDR2 SMNVEV (reference sequence). CDR3 sequence reads: CASSLTRSHGTQYF. The DNA of the CDR3 is TGTGCCAGCAGTTTAACCCGGTCCCATGGGACCCAGTACTTC.